This record covers a single T cell receptor beta chain. The CDR3 spans 14 residues. V was cut by 0 bases and J by 4 bases, with 10 bases left in between. Germline V gene lookup returns CDR1 DFQATT and CDR2 SNEGSKA (reference sequence). Localized lung adenocarcinoma, a non-small cell lung cancer, affected the donors. This sample is part of a study of CD4 and CD8 cells across lung adenocarcinoma regions. One entry per CDR3 protein results from TCRdb running MiXCR on the PCR reads. The sample contains roughly 25,000 distinct CDR3 sequences, roughly half of which appear only once. The receptor comes from a male donor with lung adenocarcinoma. The CD4 and CD8 labels of this study may be unreliable. The chain recombines TRBV20-1 with TRBJ2-1; perhaps TRBD2 as D (6 bases). The specimen was CD4+ T cells from the center of a lung tumor. The CDR3 DNA follows: TGCAGTGCTAGAGATCGGCGGGAATACAATGAGCAGTTCTTC. Protein: CSARDRREYNEQFF.